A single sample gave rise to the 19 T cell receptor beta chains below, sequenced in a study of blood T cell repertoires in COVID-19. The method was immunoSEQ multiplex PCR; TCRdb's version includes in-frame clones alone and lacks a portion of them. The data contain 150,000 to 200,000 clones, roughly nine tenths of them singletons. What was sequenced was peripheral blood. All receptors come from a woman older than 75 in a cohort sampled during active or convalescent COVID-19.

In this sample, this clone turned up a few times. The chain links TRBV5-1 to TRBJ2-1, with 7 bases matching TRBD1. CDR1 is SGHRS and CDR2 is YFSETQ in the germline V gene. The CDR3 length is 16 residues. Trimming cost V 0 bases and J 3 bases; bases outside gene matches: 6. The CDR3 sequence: CASSLDRGRHYNEQFF. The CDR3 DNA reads TGCGCCAGCAGCTTGGACAGGGGCCGACACTACAATGAGCAGTTCTTC.

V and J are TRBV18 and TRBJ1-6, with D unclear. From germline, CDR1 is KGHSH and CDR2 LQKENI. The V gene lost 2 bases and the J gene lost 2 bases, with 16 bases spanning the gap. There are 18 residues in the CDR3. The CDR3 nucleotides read TGTGCCAGCTCACCAGATTTTGGCCCGAGCGCCTATAATTCACCCCTCCACTTT. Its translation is CASSPDFGPSAYNSPLHF.

The CDR3 DNA reads TGTGCCAGCAGCGTAGTTACAGGGGGCTACAATGAGCAGTTCTTC. This codes for CASSVVTGGYNEQFF. The chain employs TRBV9 and TRBJ2-1, with 8 bases that match TRBD1. V shed 0 bases and J 3 bases; nucleotides not matched to a gene: 2. The germline CDR1 and CDR2 sequences are SGDLS and YYNGEE. This CDR3 has 15 residues.

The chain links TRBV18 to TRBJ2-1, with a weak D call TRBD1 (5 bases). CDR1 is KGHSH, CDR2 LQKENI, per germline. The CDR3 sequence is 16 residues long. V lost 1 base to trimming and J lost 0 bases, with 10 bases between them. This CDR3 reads CASSPLTGNSYNEQFF. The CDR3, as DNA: TGTGCCAGCTCACCACTCACAGGAAACTCCTACAATGAGCAGTTCTTC.

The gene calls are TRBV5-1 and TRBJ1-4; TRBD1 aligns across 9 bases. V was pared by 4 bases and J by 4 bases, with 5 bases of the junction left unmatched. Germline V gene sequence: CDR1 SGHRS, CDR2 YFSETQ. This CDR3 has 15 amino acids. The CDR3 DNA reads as TGCGCCAGCAGCCCGGGGACAGGGTTTAATGAAAAACTGTTTTTT. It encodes CASSPGTGFNEKLFF.

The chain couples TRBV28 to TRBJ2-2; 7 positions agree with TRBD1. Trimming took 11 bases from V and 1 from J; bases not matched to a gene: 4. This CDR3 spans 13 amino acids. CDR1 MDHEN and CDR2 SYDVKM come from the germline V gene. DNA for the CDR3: TGTGCCGTCAGGGGGTTGAACACCGGGGAGCTGTTTTTT. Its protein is CAVRGLNTGELFF.

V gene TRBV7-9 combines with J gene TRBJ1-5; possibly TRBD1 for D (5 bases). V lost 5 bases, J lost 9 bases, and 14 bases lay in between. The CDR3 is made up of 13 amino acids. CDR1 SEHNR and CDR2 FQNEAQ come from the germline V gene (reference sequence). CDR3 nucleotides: TGTGCCAGCAGCCCGGGGGTTTCATGGCCCCAGCATTTT. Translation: CASSPGVSWPQHF.

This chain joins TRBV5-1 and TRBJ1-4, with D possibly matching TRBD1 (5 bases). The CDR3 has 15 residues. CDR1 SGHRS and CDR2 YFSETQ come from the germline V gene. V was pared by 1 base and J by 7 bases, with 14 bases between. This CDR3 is CASSLSAGLSEKLFF. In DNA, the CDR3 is TGCGCCAGCAGCTTGTCTGCAGGGTTGAGTGAAAAACTGTTTTTT. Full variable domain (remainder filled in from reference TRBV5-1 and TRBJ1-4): KAGVTQTPRYLIKTRGQQVTLSCSPISGHRSVSWYQQTPGQGLQFLFEYFSETQRNKGNFPGRFSGRQFSNSRSEMNVSTLELGDSALYLCASSLSAGLSEKLFFGSGTQLSVL.

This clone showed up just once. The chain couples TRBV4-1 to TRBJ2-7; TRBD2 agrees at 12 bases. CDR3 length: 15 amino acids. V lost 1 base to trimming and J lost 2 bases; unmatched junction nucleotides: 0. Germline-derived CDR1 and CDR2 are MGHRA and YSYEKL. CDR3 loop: CASSQASGRAYEQYV. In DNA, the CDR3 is TGCGCCAGCAGCCAAGCTAGCGGGAGGGCCTACGAGCAGTACGTC.

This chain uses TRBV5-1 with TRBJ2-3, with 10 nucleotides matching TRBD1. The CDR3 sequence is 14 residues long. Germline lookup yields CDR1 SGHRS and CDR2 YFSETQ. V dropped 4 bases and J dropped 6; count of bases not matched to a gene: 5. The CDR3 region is CASSTTGGVDTQYF. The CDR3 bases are TGCGCCAGCAGCACGACAGGGGGCGTGGATACGCAGTATTTT. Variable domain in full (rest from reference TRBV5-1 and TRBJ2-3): KAGVTQTPRYLIKTRGQQVTLSCSPISGHRSVSWYQQTPGQGLQFLFEYFSETQRNKGNFPGRFSGRQFSNSRSEMNVSTLELGDSALYLCASSTTGGVDTQYFGPGTRLTVL.

In DNA form, the CDR3 reads TGCAGTGATAAACAAAACTATGGCTACACCTTC. Encoded protein: CSDKQNYGYTF. The genes are TRBV20-1 and TRBJ1-2; no definite D call. V shed 7 bases and J shed 2 bases, with 8 bases lying between them. The CDR3 consists of 11 residues. Germline-derived CDR1 and CDR2 are DFQATT and SNEGSKA (reference sequence).

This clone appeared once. The DNA for the CDR3 is TGTGCCAGCAGTGACGACAGGGGGGAAAAACTGTTTTTT. Protein product: CASSDDRGEKLFF. V and J are TRBV12-3 or TRBV12-4 and TRBJ1-4, with TRBD1 identical over 9 bases. The CDR3 consists of 13 residues. Trimming removed 5 bases from V and 8 bases from J; junction bases left unmatched: 3.

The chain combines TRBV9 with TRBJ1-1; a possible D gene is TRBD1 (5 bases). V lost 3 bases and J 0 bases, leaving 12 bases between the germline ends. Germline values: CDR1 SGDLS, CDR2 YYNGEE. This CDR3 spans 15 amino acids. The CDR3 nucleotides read TGTGCCAGCAGCGAATATCAGGGCATGAACACTGAAGCTTTCTTT. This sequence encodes CASSEYQGMNTEAFF.

The CDR3 DNA sequence: TGTGCCAGCAGTTGGGGACTTGAGCAGTTCTTC. Translating it yields CASSWGLEQFF. This chain connects TRBV6-2 or TRBV6-3 to TRBJ2-1, with D maybe TRBD2 (6 bases). There are 11 residues in the CDR3. Per the germline V gene, CDR1 is MNHEY and CDR2 is SVGEGT. The V end was cut by 4 bases, the J end by 9 bases, with 7 bases between.

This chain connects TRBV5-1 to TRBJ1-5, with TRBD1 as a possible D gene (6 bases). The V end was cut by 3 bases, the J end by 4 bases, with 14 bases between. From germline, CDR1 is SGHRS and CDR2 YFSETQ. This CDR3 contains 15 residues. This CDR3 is CASSSTGHENQPQHF. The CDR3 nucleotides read TGCGCCAGCAGCTCCACAGGGCATGAGAATCAGCCCCAGCATTTT.

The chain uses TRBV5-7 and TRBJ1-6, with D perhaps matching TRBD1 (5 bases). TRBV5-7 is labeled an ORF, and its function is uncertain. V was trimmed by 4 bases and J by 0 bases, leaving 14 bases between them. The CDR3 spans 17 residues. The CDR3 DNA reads TGTGCCAGCAGCCCCGGGGGGGGGAGCTCCTATAATTCACCCCTCCACTTT. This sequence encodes CASSPGGGSSYNSPLHF.

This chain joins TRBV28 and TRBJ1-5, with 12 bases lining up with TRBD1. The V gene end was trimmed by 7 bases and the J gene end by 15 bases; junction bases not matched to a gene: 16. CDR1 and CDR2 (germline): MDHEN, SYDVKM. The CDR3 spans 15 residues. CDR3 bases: TGTGCCAGCACACCCCCGGGGACAGGGGGCCAGGGTAGGCATTTT. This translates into CASTPPGTGGQGRHF.

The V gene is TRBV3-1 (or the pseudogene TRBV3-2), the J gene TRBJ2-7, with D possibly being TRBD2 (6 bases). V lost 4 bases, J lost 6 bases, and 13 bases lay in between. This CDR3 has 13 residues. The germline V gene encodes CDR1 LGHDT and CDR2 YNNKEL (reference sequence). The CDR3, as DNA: TGTGCCAGCAGCCTGGACATCGGGGGCGAGCAGTACTTC. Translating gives CASSLDIGGEQYF.

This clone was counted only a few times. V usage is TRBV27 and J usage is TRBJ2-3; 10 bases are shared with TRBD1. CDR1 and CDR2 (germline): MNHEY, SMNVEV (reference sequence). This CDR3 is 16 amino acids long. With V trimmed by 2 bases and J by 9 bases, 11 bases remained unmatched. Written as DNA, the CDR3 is TGTGCCAGCAGTTTAGGGGACAGGGGACCCCCACGAACGCAGTATTTT. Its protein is CASSLGDRGPPRTQYF.